The clone carrying this T cell receptor beta chain has at least ten counts. Antigen specificity is unknown. CDR1 is SEHNR and CDR2 is FQNEAQ in the germline V gene (reference sequence). The CDR3 is made up of 15 amino acids. V lost 3 bases and J lost 1; bases outside the gene matches: 1. Individual cDNA molecules carried attached unique molecular identifiers. MiXCR, applied by TCRdb to the 5' RACE reads, yields one record per CDR3 protein. The sample shows about 35,000 distinct CDR3 sequences, around 4.1% of them seen only once. This specimen comes from a study of early T cells in non-severe SARS-CoV-2 infection. The wider study: Chains stayed unpaired after sequencing of bulk RNA from unsorted whole blood. Study-wide findings and caveats: Private and CD4 specificities were missed by VDJdb matching, skewed to anti-spike CD8.

What was sequenced was whole blood. V gene TRBV7-9 combines with J gene TRBJ2-1; 9 bases map to TRBD1. This clonotype was sampled from an adult who was a healthcare worker with PCR-confirmed SARS-CoV-2 infection or an uninfected control (not recorded which). The CDR3 spells CASSFDRGSYNEQFF. DNA of the CDR3: TGTGCCAGCAGCTTCGACAGGGGGTCCTACAATGAGCAGTTCTTC.